Presented here are 25 T cell receptor beta chains from one specimen sequenced in a study of neoadjuvant anti-PD-1 for oral cavity cancer. The table came from immunoSEQ multiplex PCR; TCRdb's copy has only in-frame clones and leaves some out. The sample consists of around 17,000 clones, approximately 60% of them appearing once. This material consisted of PBMCs, taken before nivolumab (anti-PD-1) treatment. Every receptor here comes from a person between 40 and 85 years old with oral cavity squamous cell carcinoma.

V is TRBV5-6 and J is TRBJ2-5; D unresolved. Germline loops: CDR1 SGHDT, CDR2 YYEEEE. The V end lost 2 bases, the J end lost 4 bases, and 3 bases lay between the germline ends. The CDR3 has 11 residues. The CDR3: CASSFAETQYF. In DNA form, the CDR3 reads TGTGCCAGCAGCTTTGCAGAGACCCAGTACTTC.

The rearrangement links TRBV6-5 to TRBJ2-1; D is unresolved. The CDR3 has 11 residues. Trimming stripped 8 bases from V and 5 bases from J, with 7 bases between. Germline V lookup: CDR1 MNHEY, CDR2 SVGAGI. In DNA form, the CDR3 reads TGTGCCAGCCTGGGCCACAATGAGCAGTTCTTC. Translating gives CASLGHNEQFF.

This clone was counted once. The J gene is TRBJ2-1, the V gene TRBV30, with a tentative D call TRBD2 (6 bases). CDR1 is GTSNPN, CDR2 SVGIG, per germline (reference sequence). Deletions cut 1 base from V and 7 bases from J, with 14 bases between. The CDR3 consists of 14 residues. CDR3 loop: CAWSAGVLLNEQFF. The CDR3 DNA follows: TGTGCCTGGAGTGCGGGAGTCCTATTAAATGAGCAGTTCTTC.

This clone was counted between two and nine times. The chain couples TRBV11-2 to TRBJ2-2; D remains ambiguous. This CDR3 has 16 residues. V dropped 5 bases and J dropped 7 bases, with 20 bases sitting between them. Germline V gene lookup returns CDR1 SGHAT and CDR2 FQNNGV. The CDR3 reads CASSAYGTVLVGELFF. Here the CDR3 DNA reads TGTGCCAGCAGCGCTTACGGAACAGTTCTTGTCGGGGAGCTGTTTTTT.

The genes are TRBV28 and TRBJ2-3, with D possibly being TRBD2 (6 bases). CDR1 and CDR2 from the germline V gene are MDHEN and SYDVKM. V lost 8 bases and J 1 base, leaving 16 bases between the germline ends. This CDR3 has 15 residues. CDR3: CASGVGGGGTDTQYF. DNA of the CDR3: TGTGCCAGCGGAGTGGGGGGAGGCGGCACAGATACGCAGTATTTT.

The chain combines TRBV27 with TRBJ1-5, with 10 positions matching TRBD1. V trimming: 5 bases; J trimming: 7 bases; junction bases outside the gene matches: 8. The CDR3 is made up of 15 amino acids. CDR1 is MNHEY and CDR2 is SMNVEV in the germline V gene (reference sequence). CDR3 amino acids: CASSSGTGVRQPQHF. Written as DNA, the CDR3 is TGTGCCAGCAGTAGTGGGACAGGGGTTAGGCAGCCCCAGCATTTT.

This chain uses TRBV30 with TRBJ1-5; 9 bases map to TRBD1. The V segment lost 2 bases and the J segment 6 bases; nucleotides outside the gene matches: 5. The CDR3 sequence is 14 residues long. The germline V gene has CDR1 GTSNPN and CDR2 SVGIG (reference sequence). The DNA of the CDR3 is TGTGCCTGGAGTCCGGGACAGGGAAGTCAGCCCCAGCATTTT. Its protein is CAWSPGQGSQPQHF.

The J gene is TRBJ2-3, the V gene TRBV5-4; D remains unclear. The germline V gene encodes CDR1 SGHNT and CDR2 YYREEE (reference sequence). The CDR3 contains 14 residues. Deletions cut 0 bases from V and 2 bases from J, with 7 bases between. The CDR3 nucleotides read TGTGCCAGCAGCTTGGGACGGACCACAGATACGCAGTATTTT. It is translated as CASSLGRTTDTQYF. Looking up the rest from reference TRBV5-4 and TRBJ2-3 gives the full variable domain: ETGVTQSPTHLIKTRGQQVTLRCSSQSGHNTVSWYQQALGQGPQFIFQYYREEENGRGNFPPRFSGLQFPNYSSELNVNALELDDSALYLCASSLGRTTDTQYFGPGTRLTVL.

The CDR3 region is CASSLRTSGPPTVHNEQFF. CDR3 coding DNA: TGTGCCAGCAGTTTAAGAACTAGCGGGCCCCCGACCGTCCACAATGAGCAGTTCTTC. The rearrangement links TRBV27 to TRBJ2-1; 9 positions match TRBD2. V was pared by 2 bases and J by 5 bases, with 16 bases of the junction left unmatched. Germline CDR1 reads MNHEY; CDR2 reads SMNVEV (reference sequence). CDR3 size: 19 residues.

This sequence joins TRBV5-1 and TRBJ2-7; D might be TRBD1 (6 bases). Trimming took off 1 base at V and 7 bases at J, with 9 bases between the two ends. CDR1 is SGHRS, CDR2 YFSETQ, per germline. CDR3 length: 12 amino acids. DNA for the CDR3: TGCGCCAGCAGCTTGTACAGGGAGGAGCAGTACTTC. It translates to CASSLYREEQYF.

The DNA of the CDR3 is TGTGCCAGTAGGACACAGGGGTCCCGCACAGATACGCAGTATTTT. Its translation: CASRTQGSRTDTQYF. The V call is TRBV19, the J call TRBJ2-3, with 7 bases that match TRBD1. V lost 6 bases and J lost 1; bases outside the gene matches: 7. CDR1 is LNHDA, CDR2 SQIVND, per germline (reference sequence). The CDR3 spans 15 residues.

This clone showed up just once. V is TRBV5-1 and J is TRBJ2-2, with 12 bases lining up with TRBD2. Germline V gene data show CDR1 as SGHRS and CDR2 as YFSETQ. V lost 4 bases, J lost 5 bases, and 6 bases stayed unmatched. This CDR3 spans 16 amino acids. CDR3 in amino acids: CASSLTSGSGTGELFF. The CDR3 bases are TGCGCCAGCAGCCTGACTAGCGGGAGTGGTACCGGGGAGCTGTTTTTT.

This clone appeared once. The chain recombines TRBV11-2 with TRBJ2-7, with D perhaps given as TRBD1 or TRBD2 (5 bases each). Germline-derived CDR1 and CDR2 are SGHAT and FQNNGV. The CDR3 has 13 amino acids. Trimming stripped 5 bases from V and 6 bases from J, with 14 bases between. The CDR3 DNA follows: TGTGCCAGCAGCCCAAGCCCTGGGGGCGAGCAGTACTTC. As protein: CASSPSPGGEQYF.

This clone was detected a few times. The CDR3 sequence: CASSFQGDDYTF. CDR3 bases: TGCGCCAGCAGCTTTCAGGGGGATGACTACACCTTC. The rearrangement joins TRBV5-1 to TRBJ1-2; 7 positions match TRBD1. Germline CDR1 is SGHRS and CDR2 is YFSETQ. V lost 2 bases to trimming and J lost 10 bases; unmatched junction nucleotides: 5. The CDR3 runs 12 residues.

This chain uses TRBV2 with TRBJ2-7, with D possibly TRBD2 on 6 matching bases. V dropped 0 bases and J dropped 4 bases, with 13 bases sitting between them. The CDR3 runs 15 residues. Germline V gene sequence: CDR1 SNHLY, CDR2 FYNNEI. CDR3 residues: CASSEAGRPPYEQYF. The CDR3 DNA reads TGTGCCAGCAGTGAAGCGGGGAGGCCCCCGTACGAGCAGTACTTC.

V gene TRBV5-1 combines with J gene TRBJ2-2; D is possibly TRBD2 (5 bases). The ends were cut back, 0 bases at V and 5 bases at J, with 8 bases in the middle. Germline V gene lookup returns CDR1 SGHRS and CDR2 YFSETQ. The CDR3 is 14 amino acids. DNA for the CDR3: TGCGCCAGCAGCTTGGAGAGGGAAACCGGGGAGCTGTTTTTT. Encoded protein: CASSLERETGELFF.

The chain joins TRBV6-5 to TRBJ2-4; D is perhaps TRBD1 or TRBD2 (5 bases each). V was trimmed by 5 bases and J by 6 bases, leaving 11 bases between them. Germline loops: CDR1 MNHEY, CDR2 SVGAGI. This CDR3 region has 13 residues. In nucleotides, the CDR3 is TGTGCCAGCAGTGACGGGACGGCAAACATTCAGTACTTC. Protein product: CASSDGTANIQYF.

This chain uses TRBV7-3 with TRBJ2-3; 13 bases are a match to TRBD2. CDR3 length: 19 residues. V was pared by 5 bases and J by 0 bases, with 11 bases of the junction left unmatched. CDR1 and CDR2 (germline): SGHTA, FQGTGA. Here the CDR3 reads CASSLGTSGTYSSTDTQYF. The CDR3 coding sequence is TGTGCCAGCAGCCTGGGGACTAGCGGGACATATTCTAGCACAGATACGCAGTATTTT.

This clone was seen just once. V gene TRBV25-1 combines with J gene TRBJ2-7, with D perhaps assigned TRBD1 or TRBD2 (7 bases each). Trimming removed 4 bases at V and 3 bases at J, with 16 bases between. The CDR3 spans 15 residues. Per germline, CDR1 MGHDK and CDR2 SYGVNS. In DNA, the CDR3 is TGTGCCAGCAGTGCCCACCAGGGGGGGAACTACGAGCAGTACTTC. It is translated as CASSAHQGGNYEQYF.

This clone was counted only a few times. V is TRBV10-3 and J is TRBJ2-3; 8 bases match TRBD2. The V segment lost 3 bases and the J segment 6 bases; nucleotides outside the gene matches: 8. The CDR3 sequence is 15 residues long. The V gene's germline CDR1 is ENHRY and CDR2 SYGVKD. CDR3 loop: CAISDPAGAVDTQYF. The CDR3 coding sequence is TGTGCCATCAGTGATCCAGCGGGAGCGGTTGATACGCAGTATTTT.

The CDR3 protein is CASSGREGAGYNEQFF. DNA for the CDR3: TGTGCCAGCAGCGGGCGGGAGGGGGCAGGCTACAATGAGCAGTTCTTC. The V gene is TRBV11-3, the J gene TRBJ2-1; 9 positions agree with TRBD2. The CDR3 contains 16 residues. The ends lost 5 bases at V and 3 bases at J; junction bases unmatched: 8. Looked up from germline, CDR1 is SGHNT and CDR2 is YENEEA.

J is TRBJ1-3 and V is TRBV10-3, with no clear D. This CDR3 contains 12 residues. Germline values: CDR1 ENHRY, CDR2 SYGVKD. The ends were cut back, 9 bases at V and 1 base at J, with 7 bases in the middle. CDR3 protein: CAIEGSGNTIYF. In DNA, the CDR3 is TGTGCCATAGAAGGGTCTGGAAACACCATATATTTT.

The V gene is TRBV28, the J gene TRBJ2-7, with 7 bases identical to TRBD2. This CDR3 is built from 18 residues. Germline lookup yields CDR1 MDHEN and CDR2 SYDVKM. The junction had 16 bases not matched to a gene; V was cut back by 5 bases and J by 0 bases. The DNA of the CDR3 is TGTGCCAGCAGTCCTCCTCGTAATAGCGGGCCCCGCTCCTACGAGCAGTACTTC. Amino acids: CASSPPRNSGPRSYEQYF.

The genes are TRBV2 and TRBJ2-1; D possibly corresponds to TRBD2 (5 bases). The CDR3 spans 16 residues. The germline V gene has CDR1 SNHLY and CDR2 FYNNEI. V was pared by 4 bases and J by 3 bases, with 16 bases between. CDR3 sequence: CASSGPSPTDYNEQFF. The CDR3, as DNA: TGTGCCAGCAGTGGGCCTAGCCCGACCGACTACAATGAGCAGTTCTTC. The complete variable domain, with remaining parts taken from reference TRBV2 and TRBJ2-1, reads EPEVTQTPSHQVTQMGQEVILRCVPISNHLYFYWYRQILGQKVEFLVSFYNNEISEKSEIFDDQFSVERPDGSNFTLKIRSTKLEDSAMYFCASSGPSPTDYNEQFFGPGTRLTVL.

In its sample, this clone was seen a few times. V is TRBV6-1 and J is TRBJ1-5, with D tentatively TRBD1 (5 bases). Germline loops: CDR1 MNHNS, CDR2 SASEGT. The V end was cut by 7 bases, the J end by 4 bases, with 17 bases between. CDR3 length: 15 amino acids. The CDR3 protein is CASTYGTTGNQPQHF. The CDR3 DNA is TGTGCCAGCACCTATGGGACGACCGGAAATCAGCCCCAGCATTTT.